This T cell receptor (beta chain) was captured by sequencing in a study of T cell responses to AZD1222 COVID-19 vaccine. TCRdb keeps only in-frame clones here, not all; method: immunoSEQ multiplex PCR. The sample records 140,000 to 150,000 clones, approximately 94% being singletons. Details on this clone: Its antigen is undetermined.

The study, taken as a whole, reports: Compared with day 0, the breadth and depth of the Spike-specific TCR repertoire rose significantly after two doses of AZD1222.

The sequence derives from an adult in good health. The source was peripheral blood, collected on day 0 of AZD1222 vaccination.

The CDR3 is CASSTVDGRNTEAFF. The CDR3 DNA follows: TGTGCCAGCAGTACGGTCGACGGAAGGAACACTGAAGCTTTCTTT. V gene TRBV6-6 combines with J gene TRBJ1-1, with D hard to call. The germline gives CDR1 MNHNY, CDR2 SVGAGI (reference sequence). The CDR3 runs to 15 residues. Deletions cut 5 bases from V and 1 base from J, with 14 bases between.